Below are 5 T cell receptor beta chains sequenced from a single sample in a study of blood T cells in healthy people across ages. Together with a sample-barcoded 5' primer, a J-beta primer mix was included in a second PCR lasting roughly 6 to 12 cycles. In TCRdb, the 5' RACE reads were re-called with MiXCR into one record per CDR3 protein. There are hundreds of thousands of distinct CDR3 sequences in the sample; 44% occur only once, and roughly a fifth lies in the top ten. The sequenced material came from blood. All receptors come from a man between 60 and 75 years old in good health.

This clonotype was seen a single time. A single base separates this from a much larger clone, so it may be a read error. The chain recombines TRBV5-1 with TRBJ2-7; TRBD1 matches at 7 bases. CDR3 length: 16 residues. Germline V gives CDR1 SGHRS, CDR2 YFSETQ. V gave up 4 bases and J gave up 3 bases; unmatched junction bases: 13. Here the CDR3 reads CASSESPGTESYEQYF. The CDR3 DNA reads as TGCGCCAGCAGCGAAAGCCCCGGGACAGAGAGCTACGAGCAGTACTTC.

This clonotype has just a few counts. The rearrangement joins TRBV29-1 to TRBJ2-1; 9 positions match TRBD1. This CDR3 is built from 14 residues. Germline V gene sequence: CDR1 SQVTM, CDR2 ANQGSEA. V was pared by 5 bases and J by 2 bases, with 4 bases of the junction left unmatched. The CDR3 DNA is TGCAGCGTTACCGGGACAGGGCCCTACAATGAGCAGTTCTTC. Protein: CSVTGTGPYNEQFF.

This chain uses TRBV12-3 or TRBV12-4 with TRBJ1-2, with unresolved D. This CDR3 has 13 amino acids. V shed 1 base and J shed 4 bases, with 7 bases lying between them. CDR3 in amino acids: CASSLVVSYGYTF. DNA for the CDR3: TGTGCCAGCAGTTTAGTGGTTAGCTATGGCTACACCTTC.

This clonotype was counted only a few times. This chain connects TRBV6-5 to TRBJ1-2, with unresolved D. The CDR3 has 12 amino acids. Trimming took 3 bases from V and 2 from J, leaving 4 bases between them. CDR1 MNHEY and CDR2 SVGAGI come from the germline V gene. The CDR3 nucleotides read TGTGCCAGCAGTTATGACAACTATGGCTACACCTTC. This translates into CASSYDNYGYTF.

This clonotype was observed a few times. This chain connects TRBV6-1 to TRBJ2-1; no firm D call. Germline CDR1 MNHNS, CDR2 SASEGT. V was cut by 4 bases and J by 9 bases, with 10 bases left in between. The CDR3 length is 12 residues. Written as DNA, the CDR3 is TGTGCCAGCAGTGTTAACGTCCCTGAGCAGTTCTTC. Translating gives CASSVNVPEQFF.